This entry features one T cell receptor beta chain sequence. Its antigen is undetermined. Each 20-30 mg portion of unsorted bulk tissue served as the source for co-extraction of RNA and DNA. For each tumor, five separate regions were sampled. A primer matching the constant region was used to make TCR beta cDNA from 450 to 550 ng of total RNA. Amplification in three nested multiplex PCR rounds with slightly modified ARM-PCR gave rise to TCR beta libraries. The opening two PCR rounds, around 9 cycles each, paired TRBV1-TRBV30 forward primers with a C-beta reverse primer. In TCRdb, the multiplex PCR reads were re-called with MiXCR into one record per CDR3 protein. This table has some 110,000 distinct CDR3 sequences, roughly three fifths appearing once. The sample belongs to a study of tumor-infiltrating lymphocytes in primary liver carcinoma. Findings and limits, study-wide: Compared with tumor region pairs, tumor-adjacent and tumor-blood pairs overlapped less.

CDR3 length: 15 amino acids. Deletions cut 9 bases from V and 2 bases from J, with 17 bases between. What was sequenced was liver tumor tissue from sampling region 3. Subset noted: tumor region T3, left-lateral pole. This sequence joins TRBV12-3 or TRBV12-4 and TRBJ2-4, with a tentative D call TRBD1 (5 bases). The clonotype comes from a woman aged 55-70 years with primary liver carcinoma and hepatitis B virus infection. The CDR3 loop reads CARNGATGTKNIQYF. The CDR3 DNA follows: TGTGCCAGGAATGGGGCCACAGGAACCAAAAACATTCAGTACTTC.